Following are 15 T cell receptor beta chains from one sample sequenced in a study of long-term antiretroviral therapy in people with HIV. Run at survey level, the immunoSEQ assay was version v3.0. The data were produced by immunoSEQ multiplex PCR, yet TCRdb's version contains in-frame clones alone and is incomplete. The profile shows approximately 20,000 clones, around three quarters of them singletons. The specimen comprised unsorted PBMCs, sampled 4.1 years after starting antiretroviral therapy. These receptors all come from a woman aged 40 to 50 with HIV.

The chain recombines TRBV30 with TRBJ2-7; possibly TRBD2 for D (6 bases). Trimming stripped 3 bases from V and 0 bases from J, with 12 bases between. The CDR3 sequence is 14 residues long. In germline, CDR1 is GTSNPN, CDR2 SVGIG (reference sequence). The CDR3 DNA reads as TGTGCCTGGAGCGTGGGGGGTTCCTCCTACGAGCAGTACTTC. Translated: CAWSVGGSSYEQYF. Filled out from reference TRBV30 and TRBJ2-7, the complete variable domain reads SQTIHQWPATLVQPVGSPLSLECTVEGTSNPNLYWYRQAAGRGLQLLFYSVGIGQISSEVPQNLSASRPQDRQFILSSKKLLLSDSGFYLCAWSVGGSSYEQYFGPGTRLTVT.

The chain recombines TRBV2 with TRBJ1-1; D is unclear. V gave up 8 bases and J gave up 4 bases, with 17 bases separating them. CDR3 length equals 14 residues. Germline assignment: CDR1 SNHLY and CDR2 FYNNEI. CDR3 DNA sequence: TGTGCCAGCCCAGCTGGCCCTAGTTCCACTGAAGCTTTCTTT. It yields the protein CASPAGPSSTEAFF.

V usage is TRBV11-3 and J usage is TRBJ1-1; 7 positions match TRBD1. The CDR3 is 13 amino acids. Germline V gene sequence: CDR1 SGHNT, CDR2 YENEEA. V was clipped by 2 bases and J by 8 bases; unmatched bases: 5. The CDR3 bases are TGTGCCAGCAGCTTAAGTCGGGACAGAGAAGCTTTCTTT. Translated, it gives CASSLSRDREAFF.

This sequence joins TRBV27 and TRBJ2-1; maybe TRBD1 (8 bases). Germline values: CDR1 MNHEY, CDR2 SMNVEV (reference sequence). This CDR3 spans 18 amino acids. The V gene lost 2 bases and the J gene lost 6 bases, with 23 bases spanning the gap. This CDR3 reads CASSLNVAGDRYGNEQFF. In nucleotides, the CDR3 is TGTGCCAGCAGTTTAAATGTCGCGGGGGACAGGTACGGCAATGAGCAGTTCTTC.

The chain uses TRBV19 and TRBJ1-1, with 7 positions matching TRBD1. Trimming cost V 5 bases and J 5 bases; bases outside gene matches: 11. Looked up from germline, CDR1 is LNHDA and CDR2 is SQIVND (reference sequence). This CDR3 spans 15 amino acids. As DNA, the CDR3 is TGTGCCAGTAGTGGAGTCAGGGGGGGGTCAACTGAAGCTTTCTTT. Translating gives CASSGVRGGSTEAFF.

The chain carries TRBV18 and TRBJ2-5; D unresolved. The CDR3 has 13 residues. The V gene lost 2 bases and the J gene lost 0 bases, with 4 bases spanning the gap. CDR1 is KGHSH, CDR2 LQKENI, per germline. CDR3 protein: CASSPSHQETQYF. Here the CDR3 DNA reads TGTGCCAGCTCACCAAGCCACCAAGAGACCCAGTACTTC.

The chain employs TRBV13 and TRBJ1-1; D perhaps matches TRBD1 (5 bases). The CDR3 totals 16 residues. Trimming left V 2 bases short and J 0 bases short, with 13 bases between. Germline V gene sequence: CDR1 PRHDT, CDR2 FYEKMQ (reference sequence). The CDR3 bases are TGTGCCAGCAGCTTACGGGGTTCGGGGGTGAACACTGAAGCTTTCTTT. This encodes CASSLRGSGVNTEAFF.

V and J are TRBV19 and TRBJ2-7; 7 positions match TRBD2. Germline V gene sequence: CDR1 LNHDA, CDR2 SQIVND (reference sequence). This CDR3 has 17 residues. The ends lost 1 base at V and 2 bases at J; junction bases unmatched: 11. The CDR3 region has the DNA TGTGCCAGTAGTATAGGGTGGACTAGTAGCGCACCCTACGAGCAGTACTTC. It yields the protein CASSIGWTSSAPYEQYF.

V and J are TRBV7-9 and TRBJ2-1, with 9 bases lining up with TRBD2. The trim removed 1 base at V and 5 bases at J, leaving 3 bases unmatched. Germline CDR1 SEHNR, CDR2 FQNEAQ (reference sequence). The CDR3 length is 15 residues. The CDR3 coding sequence is TGTGCCAGCAGCTTAGGACTAGCGGTCAACAATGAGCAGTTCTTC. Protein sequence: CASSLGLAVNNEQFF.

The chain carries TRBV18 and TRBJ2-1; 11 bases map to TRBD1. The CDR3 totals 15 residues. The V segment lost 6 bases and the J segment 6 bases; nucleotides outside the gene matches: 7. The germline V gene has CDR1 KGHSH and CDR2 LQKENI. In DNA, the CDR3 is TGTGCCAGCTCTCCCGGGACAGGGGGGGTCAATGAGCAGTTCTTC. It is translated as CASSPGTGGVNEQFF.

This clone was recorded a few times. V is TRBV25-1 and J is TRBJ1-2, with 7 bases identical to TRBD1. CDR3 size: 13 residues. The germline CDR1 and CDR2 sequences are MGHDK and SYGVNS. With V trimmed by 4 bases and J by 4 bases, 3 bases remained unmatched. CDR3 DNA: TGTGCCAGCAGTGTACAGGGGTCCTATGGCTACACCTTC. It encodes CASSVQGSYGYTF.

This clone was detected once. The chain is built from TRBV28 and TRBJ2-7, with TRBD1 matching over 8 bases. This CDR3 comprises 15 residues. Germline CDR1 reads MDHEN; CDR2 reads SYDVKM. Germline trimming cut 5 bases from V and 1 base from J; bases unmatched to any gene: 7. CDR3 sequence: CASSPGTGMSYEQYF. The CDR3 region has the DNA TGTGCCAGCAGTCCCGGGACAGGAATGTCCTACGAGCAGTACTTC.

The rearrangement uses TRBV11-3 and TRBJ2-2, with 12 bases fitting TRBD1. This CDR3 region has 17 residues. V lost 5 bases to trimming and J lost 7 bases; unmatched junction nucleotides: 11. In germline, CDR1 is SGHNT, CDR2 YENEEA. The CDR3 region has the DNA TGTGCCAGCAGCCCTCGTCTGGGGACAGGGGGCCACGGGGAGCTGTTTTTT. Translating gives CASSPRLGTGGHGELFF.

This CDR3 reads CASSLGDGEQYF. The CDR3 DNA sequence: TGTGCCAGCAGCTTAGGCGACGGGGAGCAGTACTTC. The chain joins TRBV7-9 to TRBJ2-7; the D is unclear. This CDR3 region has 12 residues. The germline V gene encodes CDR1 SEHNR and CDR2 FQNEAQ (reference sequence). The V end was cut by 1 base, the J end by 7 bases, with 8 bases between.

The V and J genes are TRBV7-9 and TRBJ2-1; D gene unclear. Germline V CDR1 and CDR2: SEHNR, FQNEAQ (reference sequence). V dropped 1 base and J dropped 7 bases, with 5 bases sitting between them. This CDR3 is built from 12 residues. The CDR3 reads CASSLGVNEQFF. CDR3 DNA sequence: TGTGCCAGCAGCTTAGGGGTAAATGAGCAGTTCTTC.